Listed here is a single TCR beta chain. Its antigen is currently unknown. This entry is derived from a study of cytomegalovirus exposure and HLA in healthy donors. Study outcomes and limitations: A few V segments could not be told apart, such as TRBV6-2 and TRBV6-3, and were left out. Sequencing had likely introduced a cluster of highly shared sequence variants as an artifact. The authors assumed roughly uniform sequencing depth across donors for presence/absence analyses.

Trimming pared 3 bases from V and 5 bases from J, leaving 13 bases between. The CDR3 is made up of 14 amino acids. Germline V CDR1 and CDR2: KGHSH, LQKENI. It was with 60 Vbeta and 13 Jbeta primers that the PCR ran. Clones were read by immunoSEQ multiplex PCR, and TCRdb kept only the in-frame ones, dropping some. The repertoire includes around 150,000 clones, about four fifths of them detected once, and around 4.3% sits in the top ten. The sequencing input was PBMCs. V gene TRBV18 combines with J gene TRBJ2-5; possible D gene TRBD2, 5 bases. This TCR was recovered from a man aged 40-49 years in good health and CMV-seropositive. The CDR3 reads CASSPRSGEETQYF. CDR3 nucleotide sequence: TGTGCCAGCTCACCCCGCTCCGGGGAGGAGACCCAGTACTTC.